This T cell receptor (beta chain) was found in a study of shared clonotypes between healthy human individuals. The assay was immunoSEQ multiplex PCR, and TCRdb's table has in-frame clones only and misses some. The repertoire includes 2 million to 3 million clones, roughly 92% of them detected once, and about 0.13% sits in the top ten. This clonotype was sampled from a man aged 18 to 29 in good health. The sample comprised naive CD4+ T cells sorted from blood. Described subset: CD45RA+ positively selected.

Written as DNA, the CDR3 is TGTGCCGCACAAGGGGCCAGGGAGGGGCAGCCCCAGCATTTT. Protein sequence: CAAQGAREGQPQHF. This rearrangement joins TRBV10-3 to TRBJ1-5; TRBD1 is a possible D gene (5 bases). Trimming pared 11 bases from V and 7 bases from J, leaving 21 bases between. From germline, CDR1 is ENHRY and CDR2 SYGVKD. This CDR3 is 14 amino acids long.